The 3 T cell receptor beta chains listed next were all sequenced from one sample in a study of cytomegalovirus exposure and HLA in healthy donors. The PCR employed 60 Vbeta primers together with 13 Jbeta primers. Here immunoSEQ multiplex PCR was the method, and the copy in TCRdb shows in-frame clones only, minus some. The profile shows 150,000 to 200,000 clones, about 80% of them singletons. Source material: PBMCs. All receptors derive from a woman aged 25 to 39 in good health and CMV-seropositive.

The chain combines TRBV6-5 with TRBJ2-7; D gene uncertain. Germline assignment: CDR1 MNHEY and CDR2 SVGAGI. CDR3 length: 11 residues. V was clipped by 1 base and J by 7 bases, with 5 bases between them. The CDR3 region has the DNA TGTGCCAGCAGTTACTTGGAGGAGCAGTACTTC. Amino acids: CASSYLEEQYF.

The chain carries TRBV27 and TRBJ1-5, with 12 positions matching TRBD1. V shed 4 bases, J shed 0 bases, and the junction held 10 bases outside the gene matches. Germline V gene lookup returns CDR1 MNHEY and CDR2 SMNVEV (reference sequence). This CDR3 has 19 residues. The DNA for the CDR3 is TGTGCCAGCAGTTCCGTCTGGGGGACAGGGGGCTATAGCAATCAGCCCCAGCATTTT. Protein product: CASSSVWGTGGYSNQPQHF.

The rearrangement joins TRBV7-4 to TRBJ2-3; 7 nucleotides match TRBD2. J gave up 0 bases and V 7 bases, and 10 bases lay outside the gene matches. This CDR3 has 16 amino acids. Per the germline V gene, CDR1 is SGHVT and CDR2 is SQSDAQ. This chain's CDR3 is CASTRGGGTSTDTQYF. CDR3 DNA sequence: TGTGCCAGCACCCGCGGGGGTGGGACTAGCACAGATACGCAGTATTTT.